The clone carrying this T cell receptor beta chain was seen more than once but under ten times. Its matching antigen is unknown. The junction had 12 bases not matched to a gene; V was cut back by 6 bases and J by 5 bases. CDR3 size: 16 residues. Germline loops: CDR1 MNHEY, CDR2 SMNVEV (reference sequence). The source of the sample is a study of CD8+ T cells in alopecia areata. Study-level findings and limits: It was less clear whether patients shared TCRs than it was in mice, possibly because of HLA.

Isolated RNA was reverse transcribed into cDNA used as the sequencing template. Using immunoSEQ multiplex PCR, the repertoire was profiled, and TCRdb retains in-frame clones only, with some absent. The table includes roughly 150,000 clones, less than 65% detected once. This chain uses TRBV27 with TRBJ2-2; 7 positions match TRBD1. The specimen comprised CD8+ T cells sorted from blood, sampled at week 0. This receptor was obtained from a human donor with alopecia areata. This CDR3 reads CASSPGAGGWTGELFF. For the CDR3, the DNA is TGTGCCAGCAGCCCAGGGGCAGGGGGATGGACCGGGGAGCTGTTTTTT.